These 21 T cell receptor beta chains originate from one sample sequenced in a study of PD-1 blockade in classical Hodgkin lymphoma. The time point here: cycle 4 day 1 (C4D1), after 6 weeks of nivolumab. Every patient relapsed after autologous stem cell transplantation, and brentuximab vedotin exposure varied. Sequencing was performed with immunoSEQ multiplex PCR; in TCRdb, only in-frame clones are kept and a portion is missing. The sample contains approximately 65,000 clones, roughly nine tenths of which appear only once. This specimen consisted of peripheral blood mononuclear cells (PBMCs), obtained before the fourth cycle of nivolumab. These receptors all stem from a human donor with classical Hodgkin lymphoma.

This chain connects TRBV7-2 to TRBJ1-1, with D possibly TRBD1 on 5 matching bases. CDR3 size: 13 residues. Trimming pared 5 bases from V and 5 bases from J, leaving 12 bases between. Germline lookup yields CDR1 SGHTA and CDR2 FQGNSA. CDR3 region: CASSARVGTEAFF. CDR3 bases: TGTGCCAGCAGCGCCAGGGTAGGGACTGAAGCTTTCTTT.

This sequence joins TRBV21-1 and TRBJ1-5. TRBV21-1 is listed as a pseudogene. This CDR3 has 13 residues. The DNA for the CDR3 is TGTGCCAGCGCGGAGGGGCAGGGTCAGCCCCAGCATTTT. Translating gives CASAEGQGQPQHF.

The chain employs TRBV6-1 and TRBJ1-5, with D possibly being TRBD1 (6 bases). From germline, CDR1 is MNHNS and CDR2 SASEGT. The germline V and J ends were trimmed by 6 bases and 1 base, with 10 bases remaining between them. The CDR3 extends over 14 amino acids. The CDR3 DNA follows: TGTGCCAGCAGAAAGGACAGCAGCAATCAGCCCCAGCATTTT. It yields the protein CASRKDSSNQPQHF.

J is TRBJ2-5 and V is TRBV6-5; 7 nucleotides agree with TRBD1. The ends lost 7 bases at V and 9 bases at J; junction bases unmatched: 8. Germline loops: CDR1 MNHEY, CDR2 SVGAGI. CDR3 size: 12 residues. The CDR3 region has the DNA TGTGCCAGCAAAGGGGGCTTCGAGGCCCAGTACTTC. As protein: CASKGGFEAQYF.

This clone was detected only once. The gene calls are TRBV5-6 and TRBJ2-2; possibly TRBD1 for D (6 bases). The V end was cut by 0 bases, the J end by 1 base, with 10 bases between. The CDR3 spans 16 residues. CDR1 is SGHDT and CDR2 is YYEEEE in the germline V gene. CDR3 DNA sequence: TGTGCCAGCAGCTTGGAATACAGGGAGAACACCGGGGAGCTGTTTTTT. This encodes CASSLEYRENTGELFF. Filled out from reference TRBV5-6 and TRBJ2-2, the complete variable domain reads DAGVTQSPTHLIKTRGQQVTLRCSPKSGHDTVSWYQQALGQGPQFIFQYYEEEERQRGNFPDRFSGHQFPNYSSELNVNALLLGDSALYLCASSLEYRENTGELFFGEGSRLTVL.

The V call is TRBV27, the J call TRBJ1-6; D is unresolved. Trimming took 6 bases from V and 3 from J, leaving 15 bases between them. The CDR3 covers 16 residues. Germline CDR1 MNHEY, CDR2 SMNVEV (reference sequence). CDR3 nucleotides: TGTGCCAGCAGCTCCTCGGAGATGATCTATAATTCACCCCTCCACTTT. Protein product: CASSSSEMIYNSPLHF.

The chain recombines TRBV11-2 with TRBJ1-5, with D possibly being TRBD1 (6 bases). The germline V and J ends were trimmed by 5 bases and 6 bases, with 20 bases remaining between them. The CDR3 consists of 16 residues. Germline V gene lookup returns CDR1 SGHAT and CDR2 FQNNGV. The CDR3 DNA reads TGTGCCAGCAGCGACGGGCCACAGGGTTGGGGTCAGCCCCAGCATTTT. This encodes CASSDGPQGWGQPQHF.

This clone occurred once. The V call is TRBV5-1, the J call TRBJ1-3; unclear D gene. CDR1 SGHRS and CDR2 YFSETQ come from the germline V gene. Trimming took off 0 bases at V and 3 bases at J, with 4 bases between the two ends. The CDR3 has 13 amino acids. The CDR3 region is CASSLGFGNTIYF. The CDR3 region has the DNA TGCGCCAGCAGCTTGGGGTTTGGAAACACCATATATTTT.

This chain links TRBV6-1 with TRBJ2-7; tentative D call: TRBD2 (6 bases). CDR1 and CDR2 from the germline V gene are MNHNS and SASEGT. Trimming cost V 3 bases and J 5 bases, with 20 bases left between them. The length of the CDR3 is 16 residues. The DNA for the CDR3 is TGTGCCAGCAGTGATCAGGGCGGGGCTGCATGGAACGAGCAGTACTTC. This gives the protein CASSDQGGAAWNEQYF.

CDR3 bases: TGTGCCAGCATCCGGGGGGCAGATGGCTACACCTTC. Translated: CASIRGADGYTF. This chain joins TRBV2 and TRBJ1-2, with TRBD1 as a possible D gene (6 bases). Germline V gene lookup returns CDR1 SNHLY and CDR2 FYNNEI. V lost 7 bases, J lost 6 bases, and 12 bases lay in between. This CDR3 contains 12 residues.

The rearrangement joins TRBV11-2 to TRBJ1-1, with D uncertain. Trimming removed 1 base from V and 1 base from J, with 7 bases in between. In germline, CDR1 is SGHAT, CDR2 FQNNGV. The CDR3 covers 14 residues. The CDR3 loop reads CASSLAGPNTEAFF. In DNA, the CDR3 is TGTGCCAGCAGCTTAGCCGGCCCGAACACTGAAGCTTTCTTT.

The rearrangement joins TRBV30 to TRBJ2-1; the D gene is possibly TRBD2 (6 bases). There are 14 residues in the CDR3. Deletions cut 4 bases from V and 7 bases from J, with 17 bases between. Germline lookup yields CDR1 GTSNPN and CDR2 SVGIG (reference sequence). The CDR3 is CAWTDGTPHNEQFF. CDR3 DNA: TGTGCCTGGACCGACGGGACTCCCCATAATGAGCAGTTCTTC.

This clone was seen a handful of times. The rearrangement links TRBV10-1 to TRBJ2-2; the D is unclear. Trimming removed 0 bases from V and 6 bases from J, with 8 bases in between. Germline CDR1 is WNHNN and CDR2 is SYGVQD (reference sequence). This CDR3 comprises 14 residues. The CDR3 is CASSESWGAGELFF. In DNA, the CDR3 is TGCGCCAGCAGTGAGTCTTGGGGTGCCGGGGAGCTGTTTTTT.

This clone was found once. The chain has TRBV2 and TRBJ2-7; a possible D gene is TRBD2 (6 bases). V dropped 4 bases and J dropped 6 bases, with 16 bases sitting between them. Germline CDR1 SNHLY, CDR2 FYNNEI. This CDR3 is built from 14 residues. This chain's CDR3 is CASSALTSLGEQYF. The CDR3 DNA reads TGTGCCAGCAGTGCCCTCACTAGCCTTGGCGAGCAGTACTTC.

The CDR3 DNA is TGTGCCAGCAGCTACAGGGGCTTGGGCACTGAAGCTTTCTTT. Protein product: CASSYRGLGTEAFF. The V and J genes are TRBV5-6 and TRBJ1-1, with TRBD1 identical over 7 bases. The CDR3 covers 14 residues. The J segment lost 4 bases and the V segment lost 3 bases, leaving 6 bases of the junction unmatched. Per germline, CDR1 SGHDT and CDR2 YYEEEE.

V gene TRBV25-1 combines with J gene TRBJ2-1, with D uncertain. The V gene lost 7 bases and the J gene lost 0 bases, with 7 bases spanning the gap. This CDR3 contains 13 residues. Germline lookup yields CDR1 MGHDK and CDR2 SYGVNS. CDR3 sequence (DNA): TGTGCCAGCACGACGAGCTCCTACAATGAGCAGTTCTTC. Its protein is CASTTSSYNEQFF.

J is TRBJ1-5 and V is TRBV19, with D uncertain. Germline loops: CDR1 LNHDA, CDR2 SQIVND (reference sequence). This CDR3 has 13 residues. Trimming cost V 4 bases and J 7 bases, with 11 bases left between them. CDR3 in amino acids: CASSSLRGQPQHF. CDR3 coding DNA: TGTGCCAGTAGTAGCCTCAGAGGGCAGCCCCAGCATTTT. The full variable domain, completed using reference TRBV19 and TRBJ1-5, is DGGITQSPKYLFRKEGQNVTLSCEQNLNHDAMYWYRQDPGQGLRLIYYSQIVNDFQKGDIAEGYSVSREKKESFPLTVTSAQKNPTAFYLCASSSLRGQPQHFGDGTRLSIL.

The chain employs TRBV10-2 and TRBJ1-2; D perhaps matches TRBD1 (5 bases). The CDR3 is 14 amino acids. V was cut by 5 bases and J by 0 bases, with 10 bases left in between. Per the germline V gene, CDR1 is WSHSY and CDR2 is SAAADI. CDR3 loop: CASSPTAANYGYTF. In DNA form, the CDR3 reads TGCGCCAGCAGTCCGACAGCAGCTAACTATGGCTACACCTTC.

The chain has TRBV5-6 and TRBJ2-1, with D unresolved. Germline lookup yields CDR1 SGHDT and CDR2 YYEEEE. The V end lost 4 bases, the J end lost 7 bases, and 9 bases lay between the germline ends. There are 12 residues in the CDR3. The CDR3 DNA follows: TGTGCCAGCAGCCCATGGAGTAATGAGCAGTTCTTC. Protein: CASSPWSNEQFF. Full variable domain (remainder filled in from reference TRBV5-6 and TRBJ2-1): DAGVTQSPTHLIKTRGQQVTLRCSPKSGHDTVSWYQQALGQGPQFIFQYYEEEERQRGNFPDRFSGHQFPNYSSELNVNALLLGDSALYLCASSPWSNEQFFGPGTRLTVL.

CDR3 protein: CASSFMDYNEQFF. In nucleotides, the CDR3 is TGTGCCAGCAGCTTTATGGACTACAATGAGCAGTTCTTC. The J gene is TRBJ2-1, the V gene TRBV5-6; unclear D gene. Germline V lookup: CDR1 SGHDT, CDR2 YYEEEE. The V and J ends lost 2 bases and 3 bases respectively, with 6 bases between them. CDR3 size: 13 residues.

The genes are TRBV18 and TRBJ1-6; the D gene is possibly TRBD1 (5 bases). CDR3 size: 13 residues. Trimming removed 3 bases at V and 9 bases at J, with 9 bases between. The germline V gene encodes CDR1 KGHSH and CDR2 LQKENI. The CDR3 DNA reads as TGTGCCAGCTCACCCCATAGGGGTTCACCCCTCCACTTT. This sequence encodes CASSPHRGSPLHF.